This T cell receptor (beta chain) was captured by sequencing in a study of Tregs in tolerant kidney transplant recipients. Study results and caveats: Biological reproducibility was not directly addressed in this study. Activated donor B cell expansion appeared to reveal the most relevant donor-specific TCRbeta repertoire. Validation in larger populations is needed because few patients were studied.

CDR1 GTSNPN and CDR2 SVGIG come from the germline V gene (reference sequence). Unmatched junction bases numbered 2, after V lost 0 bases and J lost 3 bases. This CDR3 spans 15 amino acids. Produced via immunoSEQ multiplex PCR; TCRdb's table is partial and in-frame only. The data hold roughly 250,000 clones, with 80% to 85% observed a single time. Concerning this clone itself: The target antigen is unknown.

Thawed PBMCs were FACS-sorted into unstimulated CD4+CD25+CD127- regulatory T cells, CD4+CD25- non-regulatory cells, CD4 and CD8 cells. V and J are TRBV30 and TRBJ2-1; TRBD2 matches at 10 bases. This TCR was sampled from a human donor in good health. The source material was CD4+ T cells from blood. The CDR3 region has the DNA TGTGCCTGGAGTGTACTAGCGGGATTCTACAATGAGCAGTTCTTC. Protein sequence: CAWSVLAGFYNEQFF.